This T cell receptor (beta chain) is from a study of regulatory T cells in long-lasting Graves disease. CDR1 is SGHVS and CDR2 is FNYEAQ in the germline V gene. The length of the CDR3 is 16 residues. V lost 0 bases and J lost 0, with 9 bases in between. Researchers made TCR beta libraries by using iRepertoire HTBI primers and running Arm-PCR on CDR3 regions. TCRdb itself ran the multiplex PCR reads through MiXCR, one entry per CDR3 protein. The table shows more than 350,000 distinct CDR3 sequences, with just under 15% occurring only once. The time point: newly diagnosed GD, antithyroid drugs for less than 3 months. Researchers made the TCR library from RNA that was extracted from PBMCs. Separately, the same data were catalogued under a study of T cells in Graves' hyperthyroidism and ophthalmopathy. In that study: Calling Graves' hyperthyroidism stable meant ophthalmopathy did not progress within 18 months. Expanded thyroid clonotypes (above 0.001) were mostly also found in blood.

Here the sequenced sample was peripheral blood mononuclear cells (PBMCs), taken at new diagnosis, from a patient treated with antithyroid drugs. This TCR came from a woman younger than 45 with Graves disease. V is TRBV7-6 and J is TRBJ1-3; D gene unclear. The CDR3 here is CASSLAPKNSGNTIYF. The CDR3 DNA reads TGTGCCAGCAGCTTAGCGCCCAAAAACTCTGGAAACACCATATATTTT.